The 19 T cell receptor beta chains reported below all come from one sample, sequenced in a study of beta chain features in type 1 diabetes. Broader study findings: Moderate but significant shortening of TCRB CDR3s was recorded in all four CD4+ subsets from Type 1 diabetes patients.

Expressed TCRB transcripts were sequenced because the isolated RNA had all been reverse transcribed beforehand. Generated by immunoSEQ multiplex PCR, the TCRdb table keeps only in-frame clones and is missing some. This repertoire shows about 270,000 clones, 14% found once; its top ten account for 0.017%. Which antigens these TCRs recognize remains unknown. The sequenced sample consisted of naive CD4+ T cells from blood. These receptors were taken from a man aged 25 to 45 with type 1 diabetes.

CDR3 DNA: TGTGCCAGCAGCGTAGTGGGACTAGCGGATAACACCGGGGAGCTGTTTTTT. As protein: CASSVVGLADNTGELFF. The V and J genes are TRBV9 and TRBJ2-2; 11 bases map to TRBD2. This CDR3 contains 17 residues. V dropped 0 bases and J dropped 2; count of bases not matched to a gene: 3. Germline CDR1 and CDR2: SGDLS and YYNGEE.

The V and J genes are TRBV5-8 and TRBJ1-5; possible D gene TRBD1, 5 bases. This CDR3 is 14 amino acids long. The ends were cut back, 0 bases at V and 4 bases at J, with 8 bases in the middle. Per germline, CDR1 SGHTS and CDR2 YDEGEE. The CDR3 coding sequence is TGTGCCAGCAGCTTGGGGTCAGGGAATCAGCCCCAGCATTTT. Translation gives CASSLGSGNQPQHF.

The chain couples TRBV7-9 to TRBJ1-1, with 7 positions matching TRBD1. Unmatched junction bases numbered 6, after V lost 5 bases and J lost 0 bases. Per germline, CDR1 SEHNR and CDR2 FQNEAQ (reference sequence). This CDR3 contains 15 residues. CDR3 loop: CASSRLDRLNTEAFF. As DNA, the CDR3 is TGTGCCAGCAGCCGATTGGACAGGTTGAACACTGAAGCTTTCTTT.

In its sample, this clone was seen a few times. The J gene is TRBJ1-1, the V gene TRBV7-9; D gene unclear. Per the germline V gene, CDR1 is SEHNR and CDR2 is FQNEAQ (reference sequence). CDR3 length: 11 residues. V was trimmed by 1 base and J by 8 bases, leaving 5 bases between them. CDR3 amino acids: CASSLDQEAFF. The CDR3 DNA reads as TGTGCCAGCAGCTTAGATCAGGAAGCTTTCTTT.

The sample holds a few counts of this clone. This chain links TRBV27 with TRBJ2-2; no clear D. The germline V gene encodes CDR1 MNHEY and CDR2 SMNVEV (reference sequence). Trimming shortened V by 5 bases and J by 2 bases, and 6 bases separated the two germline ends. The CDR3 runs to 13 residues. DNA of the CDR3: TGTGCCAGCAGTCCCGTTAACACCGGGGAGCTGTTTTTT. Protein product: CASSPVNTGELFF.

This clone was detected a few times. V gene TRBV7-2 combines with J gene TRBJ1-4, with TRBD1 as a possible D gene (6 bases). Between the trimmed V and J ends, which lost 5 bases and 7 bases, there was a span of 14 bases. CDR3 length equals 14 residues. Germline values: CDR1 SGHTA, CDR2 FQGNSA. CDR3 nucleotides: TGTGCCAGCAGCCTGGGACAAAGGCCTGAAAAACTGTTTTTT. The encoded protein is CASSLGQRPEKLFF.

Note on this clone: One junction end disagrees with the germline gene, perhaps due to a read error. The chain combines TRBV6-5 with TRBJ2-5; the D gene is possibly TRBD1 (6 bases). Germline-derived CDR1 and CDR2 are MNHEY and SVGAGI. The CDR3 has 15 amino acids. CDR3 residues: CASSYSRGYHETQYF. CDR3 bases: TGTGCCAGCAGTTACTCGAGGGGGTACCACGAGACCCAGTACTTC.

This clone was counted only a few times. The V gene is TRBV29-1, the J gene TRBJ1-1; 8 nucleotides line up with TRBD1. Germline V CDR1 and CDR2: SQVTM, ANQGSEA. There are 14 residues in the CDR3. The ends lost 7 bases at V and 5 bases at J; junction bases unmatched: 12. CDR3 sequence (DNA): TGCAGCGCCAACCTCAGGGGGCGGGAGACTGAAGCTTTCTTT. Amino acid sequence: CSANLRGRETEAFF.

Here the CDR3 DNA reads TGTGCCAGCAGTCCTGCCCCGGGGAGGGCGGCTCAGCCCCAGCATTTT. Residues: CASSPAPGRAAQPQHF. The chain recombines TRBV2 with TRBJ1-5; no reliable D call. V was shortened by 5 bases and J by 6 bases, with 20 bases between the two germline ends. This CDR3 comprises 16 residues. Germline-derived CDR1 and CDR2 are SNHLY and FYNNEI.

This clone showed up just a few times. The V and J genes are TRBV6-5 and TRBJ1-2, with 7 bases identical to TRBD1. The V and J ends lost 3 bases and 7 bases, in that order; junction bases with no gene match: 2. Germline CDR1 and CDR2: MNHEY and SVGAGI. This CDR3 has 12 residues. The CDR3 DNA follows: TGTGCCAGCAGTTATCGGACAGGTGGCTACACCTTC. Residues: CASSYRTGGYTF.

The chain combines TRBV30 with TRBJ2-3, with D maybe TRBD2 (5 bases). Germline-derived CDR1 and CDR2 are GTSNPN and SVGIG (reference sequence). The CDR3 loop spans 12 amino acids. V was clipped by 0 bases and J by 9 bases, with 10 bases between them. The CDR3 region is CAWSVLEKTQYF. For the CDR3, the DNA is TGTGCCTGGAGTGTACTAGAGAAGACGCAGTATTTT.

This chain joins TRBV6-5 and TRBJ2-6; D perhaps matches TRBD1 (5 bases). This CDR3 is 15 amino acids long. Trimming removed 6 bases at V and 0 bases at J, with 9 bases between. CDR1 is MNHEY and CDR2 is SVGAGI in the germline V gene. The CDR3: CASSFQGSGANVLTF. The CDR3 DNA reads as TGTGCCAGCAGCTTCCAGGGCTCTGGGGCCAACGTCCTGACTTTC.

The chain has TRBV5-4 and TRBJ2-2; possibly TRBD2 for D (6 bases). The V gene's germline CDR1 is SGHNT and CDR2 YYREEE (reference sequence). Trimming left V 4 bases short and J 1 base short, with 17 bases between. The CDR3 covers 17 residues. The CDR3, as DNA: TGTGCCAGCAGCATTGGGGGAGGTGGGATGAACACCGGGGAGCTGTTTTTT. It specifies CASSIGGGGMNTGELFF.

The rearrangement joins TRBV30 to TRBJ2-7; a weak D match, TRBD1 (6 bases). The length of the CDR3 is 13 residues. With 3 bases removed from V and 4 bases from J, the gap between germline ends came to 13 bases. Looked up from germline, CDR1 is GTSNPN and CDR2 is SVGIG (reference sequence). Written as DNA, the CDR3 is TGTGCCTGGAGATGGACAGCTAATTACGAGCAGTACTTC. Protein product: CAWRWTANYEQYF.

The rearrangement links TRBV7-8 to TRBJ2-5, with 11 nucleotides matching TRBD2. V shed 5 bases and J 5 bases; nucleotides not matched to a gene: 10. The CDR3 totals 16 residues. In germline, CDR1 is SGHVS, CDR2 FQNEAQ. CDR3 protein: CASSVTSGSMLETQYF. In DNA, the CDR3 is TGTGCCAGCAGCGTCACTAGCGGGAGTATGTTGGAGACCCAGTACTTC.

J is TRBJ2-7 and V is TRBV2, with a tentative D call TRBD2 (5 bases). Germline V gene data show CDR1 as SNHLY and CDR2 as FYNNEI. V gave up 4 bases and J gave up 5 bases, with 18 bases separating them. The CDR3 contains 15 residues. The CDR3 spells CASSVRGPEGHEQYF. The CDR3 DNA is TGTGCCAGCAGTGTTCGAGGCCCCGAGGGCCACGAGCAGTACTTC.

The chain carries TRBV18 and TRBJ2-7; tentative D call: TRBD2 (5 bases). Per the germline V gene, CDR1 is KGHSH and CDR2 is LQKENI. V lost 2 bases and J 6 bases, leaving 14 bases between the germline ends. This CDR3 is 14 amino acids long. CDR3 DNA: TGTGCCAGCTCACCAGGACTGGGAGATGTCGAGCAGTACTTC. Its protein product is CASSPGLGDVEQYF.

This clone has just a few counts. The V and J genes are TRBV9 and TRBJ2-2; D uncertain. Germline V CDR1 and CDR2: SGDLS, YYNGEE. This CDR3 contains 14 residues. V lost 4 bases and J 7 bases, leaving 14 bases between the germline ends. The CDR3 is CASSPQGDFGELFF. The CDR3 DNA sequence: TGTGCCAGCAGCCCCCAAGGAGATTTCGGGGAGCTGTTTTTT.

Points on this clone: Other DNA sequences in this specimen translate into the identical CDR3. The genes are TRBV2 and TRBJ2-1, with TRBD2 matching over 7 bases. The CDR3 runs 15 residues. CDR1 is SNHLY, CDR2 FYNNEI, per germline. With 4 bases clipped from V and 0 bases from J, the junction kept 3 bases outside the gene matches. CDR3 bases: TGTGCCAGCAGTGTCCGCGGGAGCTCCTACAATGAGCAGTTCTTC. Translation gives CASSVRGSSYNEQFF.